This TCR beta chain was identified in a study of T cells expressing NK-cell markers. Study outcomes and limitations: A few donors' CD3+CD56-NKG2C+ cells were dominated by the same clonotypes. Nothing established the HCMV specificity of expanded NKG2C+ T cell clones. Each of six donors carried dominant NKG2C+ clonotypes accounting for roughly 1.0-8% of CD8+ T cells.

As for this clonotype: No antigen is known for it.

As the method of synthesis, 5'RACE template switching with UMIs yielded TCR beta cDNA. TCRdb reprocessed the 5' RACE reads, with one entry per CDR3 protein and no DNA. This listing includes 400,000 to 450,000 distinct CDR3 sequences. Specimen: blood T cells: a sorted CD56 or NKG2C T cell subset, CD4+ or CD8+ T cells, or bulk PBMC T cells (not recorded which). This clonotype originated in a woman between 18 and 70 years old in good health.

The CDR3 protein is CSAIDTGTTAYNEQFF. The gene calls are TRBV20-1 and TRBJ2-1; the TCRdb D gene call, TRBD2, has no DNA to confirm it. Per germline, CDR1 DFQATT and CDR2 SNEGSKA (reference sequence). The CDR3 has 16 amino acids.